A selection of T cell receptor beta chains follows, all from one sample in a study of cytomegalovirus exposure and HLA in healthy donors. Sequencing was performed with immunoSEQ multiplex PCR; in TCRdb, only in-frame clones are kept and a portion is missing. The sample consists of 110,000 or so clones, around nine tenths of them appearing once. Sequencing input: PBMCs. These receptors all stem from a woman under 30 in good health and CMV-seronegative. CDR3s include the opening cysteine and the closing phenylalanine or tryptophan. D genes are given only for firm matches. Clone sizes are given selectively: once, few, many, or a class where the clone is expanded.

size	V	D	J	DNA	CDR3
-	TRBV5-5	TRBD1	TRBJ1-2	TGTGCCAGCAGACCTGTTAGGGGACAGGGTTGGGGCTACACCTTC	CASRPVRGQGWGYTF
-	TRBV4-1	TRBD1	TRBJ1-5	TGCGCCAGCCCCCGACAGGGGAAACAGCCCCAGCATTTT	CASPRQGKQPQHF
-	TRBV18	TRBD2	TRBJ2-3	TGTGCCAGCTCCCCGGGACTAGCGGGGACAGATACGCAGTATTTT	CASSPGLAGTDTQYF
-	TRBV6-4	-	TRBJ2-7	TGTGCCAGCAGGGGGAGTATCGGCGCGTACGAGCAGTACTTC	CASRGSIGAYEQYF
-	TRBV30	-	TRBJ2-7	TGTGCCTGGAGGGTCGGTAGCGGAGCCTACGAGCAGTACTTC	CAWRVGSGAYEQYF
-	TRBV5-6	-	TRBJ2-2	TGTGCCAGCAGCTTTTTCGAGGGTTCCGGGGAGCTGTTTTTT	CASSFFEGSGELFF
-	TRBV21-1	-	TRBJ1-1	TGTGCCAGCAGCAAAGGGGGCGCTGAAGCTTTCTTT	CASSKGGAEAFF
-	TRBV5-6	TRBD2	TRBJ2-1	TGTGCCAGCAGCCGTCAAAGGACTAGCGGCTACAATGAGCAGTTCTTC	CASSRQRTSGYNEQFF
-	TRBV10-3	-	TRBJ1-4	TGTGCCATCAGCCCCGGACGGGAAGAGGAAAAACTGTTTTTT	CAISPGREEEKLFF
-	TRBV6-5	TRBD2	TRBJ2-1	TGTGCCAGCAGTTACTCGACACTAGCGGGAGAGGAGCAGTTCTTC	CASSYSTLAGEEQFF
-	TRBV4-2	-	TRBJ1-2	TGTGCCAGCAGCCAAGATCCGGCAGCCTCAGGAGGCTACACCTTC	CASSQDPAASGGYTF
-	TRBV7-6	TRBD2	TRBJ2-5	TGTGCCAGCAGCCGACTAGCGGGAGAGGTGACCCAGTACTTC	CASSRLAGEVTQYF
many	TRBV18	TRBD1	TRBJ1-4	TGTGCCAGCTCACCACCGGGACAGACTAATGAAAAACTGTTTTTT	CASSPPGQTNEKLFF
-	TRBV7-3	-	TRBJ2-6	TGTGCCAGCAGCTTAACCCCCGGGAACGGGGCCAACGTCCTGACTTTC	CASSLTPGNGANVLTF
-	TRBV5-5	TRBD1	TRBJ2-7	TGTGCCAGCAGCCTGGACAGGGGCGTTTCCTACGAGCAGTACTTC	CASSLDRGVSYEQYF
-	TRBV4-3	-	TRBJ2-2	TGCGCCAGCAGCACAGGACCCCCCACCGGGGAGCTGTTTTTT	CASSTGPPTGELFF
-	TRBV28	-	TRBJ2-7	TGTGCCAGCAGTCCCCCAGCAGGGGCTAATCTCCACGAGCAGTACTTC	CASSPPAGANLHEQYF
few	TRBV5-1	TRBD2	TRBJ2-7	TGCGCCAGCAGCTTGGTCGGCGGGGGCGAGCAGTACTTC	CASSLVGGGEQYF
-	TRBV2	TRBD2	TRBJ2-3	TGTGCCAGCAAAAGGGAGGGGAACACAGATACGCAGTATTTT	CASKREGNTDTQYF
once	TRBV25-1	-	TRBJ2-2	TGTGCCAGCAGTGAACTGACCCTAGCGTCCCCCGGGGAGCTGTTTTTT	CASSELTLASPGELFF
-	TRBV27	TRBD1	TRBJ2-3	TGTGCCAGCAGTCCGGACAGGAGCACAGATACGCAGTATTTT	CASSPDRSTDTQYF
-	TRBV9	-	TRBJ2-7	TGTGCCAGCAGCCCGCGGGATTCGGCCTACGAGCAGTACTTC	CASSPRDSAYEQYF
-	TRBV28	TRBD1	TRBJ1-3	TGTGCCAGCAGTTTACCCTTGCAGGGGGCGCCTGGAAACACCATATATTTT	CASSLPLQGAPGNTIYF
-	TRBV6-6	TRBD1	TRBJ1-2	TGTGCCAGCAGTTACTCGGGGACAGGAAACTATGGCTACACCTTC	CASSYSGTGNYGYTF
-	TRBV4-2	TRBD2	TRBJ2-1	TGTGCCAGCAGCCAAGTTCGGGGGGATGAGCAGTTCTTC	CASSQVRGDEQFF
-	TRBV7-9	-	TRBJ2-1	TGTGCCAGCAGCTACGGGACACACGACGTATACAATGAGCAGTTCTTC	CASSYGTHDVYNEQFF
-	TRBV28	TRBD1	TRBJ2-5	TGTGCCAGCAGTGTGGGGGGATCCGGGACAGGGCCCGGGGGAGAGACCCAGTACTTC	CASSVGGSGTGPGGETQYF
-	TRBV27	TRBD1	TRBJ2-7	TGTGCCAGCAGGCCGGGACAGGGGTGGAACGAGCAGTACTTC	CASRPGQGWNEQYF
-	TRBV7-2	TRBD1	TRBJ1-5	TGTGCCAGCAGCAAACAGGGGGATCAGCCCCAGCATTTT	CASSKQGDQPQHF
-	TRBV5-6	-	TRBJ2-7	TGTGCCAGCAGCAGGGACTTCGCCTACGAGCAGTACTTC	CASSRDFAYEQYF
-	TRBV18	TRBD1	TRBJ1-1	TGTGCCAGCTCACCACCCACAGGGGCTGAAGCTTTCTTT	CASSPPTGAEAFF
-	TRBV18	TRBD1	TRBJ1-6	TGTGCCAGCTCACTCCGGGACAGTAATTCACCCCTCCACTTT	CASSLRDSNSPLHF
-	TRBV18	TRBD1	TRBJ2-3	TGTGCCAGCTCACGACGATCATCAGGGGGAGTGAGCACAGATACGCAGTATTTT	CASSRRSSGGVSTDTQYF
once	TRBV6-5	-	TRBJ1-2	TGTGCCAGCAGGGAAACCGGGAGCTCGAGGAATGGCTACACCTTC	CASRETGSSRNGYTF
once	TRBV7-9	TRBD2	TRBJ2-1	TGTGCCAGCAGCTCCCGGATGGCTAGCGGGAGAGGGTCCTACAATGAGCAGTTCTTC	CASSSRMASGRGSYNEQFF
once	TRBV27	TRBD1	TRBJ1-2	TGTGCCAGTTCCTACGGACAGGGGGCGCTCGGCTACACCTTC	CASSYGQGALGYTF
-	TRBV29-1	-	TRBJ2-7	TGCAGCGTTGGGCCAGGGCTGAGCTCCTACGAGCAGTACTTC	CSVGPGLSSYEQYF
-	TRBV28	-	TRBJ1-1	TGTGCCAGCACCACCTGGTGGAGGGCTTTCTTT	CASTTWWRAFF
-	TRBV7-8	-	TRBJ1-5	TGTGCCAGCAGCTTAGCGGTCGGGGGGCACAGCAATCAGCCCCAGCATTTT	CASSLAVGGHSNQPQHF
-	TRBV23-1	TRBD1	TRBJ2-7	TGCGCCAGCAGCCCCCCAGGACAGGGAGTTTACGAGCAGTACTTC	CASSPPGQGVYEQYF
-	TRBV20-1	-	TRBJ2-4	TGCAGTGCTTTCAAACAGGCTATTCAGTACTTC	CSAFKQAIQYF
-	TRBV28	-	TRBJ1-2	TGTGCCAGCAGCCCTTCAGGCTATGGCTACACCTTC	CASSPSGYGYTF
-	TRBV30	TRBD2	TRBJ2-7	TGTGCCCAGCGGGCTAGCGGGCCGGGCAAGCAGTACTTC	CAQRASGPGKQYF
few	TRBV7-2	TRBD2	TRBJ2-1	TGTGCCAGCAGACGGACTAGCGGGGTGTCCTACAATGAGCAGTTCTTC	CASRRTSGVSYNEQFF
-	TRBV14	-	TRBJ1-6	TGTGCCAGCAGCCAAACAGGGAATTCACCCCTCCACTTT	CASSQTGNSPLHF
once	TRBV28	TRBD2	TRBJ2-7	TGTGCCAGCAGTTTACACGGGGGGGGCAGGTACGAGCAGTACTTC	CASSLHGGGRYEQYF
-	TRBV2	-	TRBJ2-5	TGTGCCAGCAGTGAGGGGAGCCAAGAGACCCAGTACTTC	CASSEGSQETQYF
-	TRBV23-1	TRBD1	TRBJ2-5	TGCGCCAGCAGTCGGAGACGACCGGGACAGGGGACCCAAGAGACCCAGTACTTC	CASSRRRPGQGTQETQYF
-	TRBV6-5	-	TRBJ2-1	TGTGCCAGCATAAAAAGCGGAAACAATGAGCAGTTCTTC	CASIKSGNNEQFF
-	TRBV9	TRBD1	TRBJ2-1	TGTGCCAGCACCACCCGGGACAGGGCGAGCAATGAGCAGTTCTTC	CASTTRDRASNEQFF
-	TRBV6-1	-	TRBJ2-7	TGTGCCAGCCCGTCCCCTGGTCTACACGAGCAGTACTTC	CASPSPGLHEQYF
-	TRBV19	-	TRBJ1-2	TGTGCCAGTAGTAGTGTATATGGCTACACCTTC	CASSSVYGYTF
-	TRBV21-1	-	TRBJ1-4	TGTGCCAGCAGCAAAGGAGGGAGTTGGGATAATGAAAAACTGTTTTTT	CASSKGGSWDNEKLFF
-	TRBV30	TRBD1	TRBJ1-2	TGTGCCTGGAGTCGCGGACAGGGGGCTGGATATGGCTACACCTTC	CAWSRGQGAGYGYTF
-	TRBV5-1	TRBD1	TRBJ2-5	TGCGCCAGCAGCGGGACAGCACAAGAGACCCAGTACTTC	CASSGTAQETQYF